Here is one T cell receptor beta chain with its context. Its antigen is undetermined. The V gene end was trimmed by 8 bases and the J gene end by 9 bases; junction bases not matched to a gene: 10. Germline V lookup: CDR1 MDHEN, CDR2 SYDVKM. This CDR3 region has 14 residues. Stated time point: blood at routine non-recurrence follow-up after resection. The sequenced material consisted of unsorted whole RNA from tumor, nontumor lung or frozen PBMC. TCR cDNA molecules were tagged individually, and each one carried a unique molecular identifier. One entry per CDR3 protein results from TCRdb running MiXCR on the 5' RACE reads. The sample records 60,000 to 85,000 distinct CDR3 sequences, 8% to 9.5% being singletons. The sample belongs to a study of spatial heterogeneity in lung cancer. Study context: A total of approximately 75 untreated early-stage non-small cell lung cancer patients served as donors.

General study findings and limits: Resection blood, more than follow-up blood, showed ubiquitous expanded tumor TCRs.

This chain joins TRBV28 and TRBJ2-1; 10 positions agree with TRBD2. The sequence was obtained from a female donor with early-stage non-small cell lung cancer. The sequencing here drew on PBMCs, taken at follow-up. CDR3 bases: TGTGCCAGCTATAGGCTAGCGGGAGCGGGTGAGCAGTTCTTC. This encodes CASYRLAGAGEQFF. The full variable domain, its missing parts supplied by reference TRBV28 and TRBJ2-1, is DVKVTQSSRYLVKRTGEKVFLECVQDMDHENMFWYRQDPGLGLRLIYFSYDVKMKEKGDIPEGYSVSREKKERFSLILESASTNQTSMYLCASYRLAGAGEQFFGPGTRLTVL.